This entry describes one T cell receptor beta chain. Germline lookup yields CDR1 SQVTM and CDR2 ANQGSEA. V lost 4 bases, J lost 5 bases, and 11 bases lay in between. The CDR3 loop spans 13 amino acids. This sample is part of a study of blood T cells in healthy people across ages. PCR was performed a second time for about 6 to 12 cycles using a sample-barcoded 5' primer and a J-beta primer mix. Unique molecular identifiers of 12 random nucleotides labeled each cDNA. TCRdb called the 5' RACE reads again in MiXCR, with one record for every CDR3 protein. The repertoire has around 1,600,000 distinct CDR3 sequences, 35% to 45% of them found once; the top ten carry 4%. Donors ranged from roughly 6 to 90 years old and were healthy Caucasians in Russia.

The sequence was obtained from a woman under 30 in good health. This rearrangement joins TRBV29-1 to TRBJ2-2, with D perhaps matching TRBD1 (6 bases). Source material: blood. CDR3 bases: TGCAGCGTTGCGGGACAAGAAACCGGGGAGCTGTTTTTT. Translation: CSVAGQETGELFF.